This T cell receptor beta chain was documented in a study of blood T cells in healthy people across ages. Overall study findings and caveats: Per-million-T-cell TCR beta diversity fell roughly linearly with age.

Those donating, healthy Caucasian individuals from Russia, were aged about 6 to 100. There were at least 6 micrograms of total RNA extracted from every sample. This clonotype has only a few counts. The antigen is undetermined. Primed by a sample-barcoded 5' primer and a J-beta primer mix, a second PCR proceeded for about 6 to 11 cycles. TCRdb re-called the 5' RACE reads through MiXCR, storing one row per CDR3 protein. Of fewer than 900,000 distinct CDR3 sequences listed, approximately 50% are singletons. Germline V gene sequence: CDR1 SQVTM, CDR2 ANQGSEA. V was pared by 3 bases and J by 1 base, with 12 bases between. This CDR3 is 14 amino acids long.

V and J are TRBV29-1 and TRBJ1-2; tentatively, D is TRBD1 (6 bases). Sample: blood. This clonotype was obtained from a woman aged 55-75 years in good health. CDR3 DNA sequence: TGCAGCGTTGATACCATGGACAGTAACTATGGCTACACCTTC. This translates into CSVDTMDSNYGYTF.